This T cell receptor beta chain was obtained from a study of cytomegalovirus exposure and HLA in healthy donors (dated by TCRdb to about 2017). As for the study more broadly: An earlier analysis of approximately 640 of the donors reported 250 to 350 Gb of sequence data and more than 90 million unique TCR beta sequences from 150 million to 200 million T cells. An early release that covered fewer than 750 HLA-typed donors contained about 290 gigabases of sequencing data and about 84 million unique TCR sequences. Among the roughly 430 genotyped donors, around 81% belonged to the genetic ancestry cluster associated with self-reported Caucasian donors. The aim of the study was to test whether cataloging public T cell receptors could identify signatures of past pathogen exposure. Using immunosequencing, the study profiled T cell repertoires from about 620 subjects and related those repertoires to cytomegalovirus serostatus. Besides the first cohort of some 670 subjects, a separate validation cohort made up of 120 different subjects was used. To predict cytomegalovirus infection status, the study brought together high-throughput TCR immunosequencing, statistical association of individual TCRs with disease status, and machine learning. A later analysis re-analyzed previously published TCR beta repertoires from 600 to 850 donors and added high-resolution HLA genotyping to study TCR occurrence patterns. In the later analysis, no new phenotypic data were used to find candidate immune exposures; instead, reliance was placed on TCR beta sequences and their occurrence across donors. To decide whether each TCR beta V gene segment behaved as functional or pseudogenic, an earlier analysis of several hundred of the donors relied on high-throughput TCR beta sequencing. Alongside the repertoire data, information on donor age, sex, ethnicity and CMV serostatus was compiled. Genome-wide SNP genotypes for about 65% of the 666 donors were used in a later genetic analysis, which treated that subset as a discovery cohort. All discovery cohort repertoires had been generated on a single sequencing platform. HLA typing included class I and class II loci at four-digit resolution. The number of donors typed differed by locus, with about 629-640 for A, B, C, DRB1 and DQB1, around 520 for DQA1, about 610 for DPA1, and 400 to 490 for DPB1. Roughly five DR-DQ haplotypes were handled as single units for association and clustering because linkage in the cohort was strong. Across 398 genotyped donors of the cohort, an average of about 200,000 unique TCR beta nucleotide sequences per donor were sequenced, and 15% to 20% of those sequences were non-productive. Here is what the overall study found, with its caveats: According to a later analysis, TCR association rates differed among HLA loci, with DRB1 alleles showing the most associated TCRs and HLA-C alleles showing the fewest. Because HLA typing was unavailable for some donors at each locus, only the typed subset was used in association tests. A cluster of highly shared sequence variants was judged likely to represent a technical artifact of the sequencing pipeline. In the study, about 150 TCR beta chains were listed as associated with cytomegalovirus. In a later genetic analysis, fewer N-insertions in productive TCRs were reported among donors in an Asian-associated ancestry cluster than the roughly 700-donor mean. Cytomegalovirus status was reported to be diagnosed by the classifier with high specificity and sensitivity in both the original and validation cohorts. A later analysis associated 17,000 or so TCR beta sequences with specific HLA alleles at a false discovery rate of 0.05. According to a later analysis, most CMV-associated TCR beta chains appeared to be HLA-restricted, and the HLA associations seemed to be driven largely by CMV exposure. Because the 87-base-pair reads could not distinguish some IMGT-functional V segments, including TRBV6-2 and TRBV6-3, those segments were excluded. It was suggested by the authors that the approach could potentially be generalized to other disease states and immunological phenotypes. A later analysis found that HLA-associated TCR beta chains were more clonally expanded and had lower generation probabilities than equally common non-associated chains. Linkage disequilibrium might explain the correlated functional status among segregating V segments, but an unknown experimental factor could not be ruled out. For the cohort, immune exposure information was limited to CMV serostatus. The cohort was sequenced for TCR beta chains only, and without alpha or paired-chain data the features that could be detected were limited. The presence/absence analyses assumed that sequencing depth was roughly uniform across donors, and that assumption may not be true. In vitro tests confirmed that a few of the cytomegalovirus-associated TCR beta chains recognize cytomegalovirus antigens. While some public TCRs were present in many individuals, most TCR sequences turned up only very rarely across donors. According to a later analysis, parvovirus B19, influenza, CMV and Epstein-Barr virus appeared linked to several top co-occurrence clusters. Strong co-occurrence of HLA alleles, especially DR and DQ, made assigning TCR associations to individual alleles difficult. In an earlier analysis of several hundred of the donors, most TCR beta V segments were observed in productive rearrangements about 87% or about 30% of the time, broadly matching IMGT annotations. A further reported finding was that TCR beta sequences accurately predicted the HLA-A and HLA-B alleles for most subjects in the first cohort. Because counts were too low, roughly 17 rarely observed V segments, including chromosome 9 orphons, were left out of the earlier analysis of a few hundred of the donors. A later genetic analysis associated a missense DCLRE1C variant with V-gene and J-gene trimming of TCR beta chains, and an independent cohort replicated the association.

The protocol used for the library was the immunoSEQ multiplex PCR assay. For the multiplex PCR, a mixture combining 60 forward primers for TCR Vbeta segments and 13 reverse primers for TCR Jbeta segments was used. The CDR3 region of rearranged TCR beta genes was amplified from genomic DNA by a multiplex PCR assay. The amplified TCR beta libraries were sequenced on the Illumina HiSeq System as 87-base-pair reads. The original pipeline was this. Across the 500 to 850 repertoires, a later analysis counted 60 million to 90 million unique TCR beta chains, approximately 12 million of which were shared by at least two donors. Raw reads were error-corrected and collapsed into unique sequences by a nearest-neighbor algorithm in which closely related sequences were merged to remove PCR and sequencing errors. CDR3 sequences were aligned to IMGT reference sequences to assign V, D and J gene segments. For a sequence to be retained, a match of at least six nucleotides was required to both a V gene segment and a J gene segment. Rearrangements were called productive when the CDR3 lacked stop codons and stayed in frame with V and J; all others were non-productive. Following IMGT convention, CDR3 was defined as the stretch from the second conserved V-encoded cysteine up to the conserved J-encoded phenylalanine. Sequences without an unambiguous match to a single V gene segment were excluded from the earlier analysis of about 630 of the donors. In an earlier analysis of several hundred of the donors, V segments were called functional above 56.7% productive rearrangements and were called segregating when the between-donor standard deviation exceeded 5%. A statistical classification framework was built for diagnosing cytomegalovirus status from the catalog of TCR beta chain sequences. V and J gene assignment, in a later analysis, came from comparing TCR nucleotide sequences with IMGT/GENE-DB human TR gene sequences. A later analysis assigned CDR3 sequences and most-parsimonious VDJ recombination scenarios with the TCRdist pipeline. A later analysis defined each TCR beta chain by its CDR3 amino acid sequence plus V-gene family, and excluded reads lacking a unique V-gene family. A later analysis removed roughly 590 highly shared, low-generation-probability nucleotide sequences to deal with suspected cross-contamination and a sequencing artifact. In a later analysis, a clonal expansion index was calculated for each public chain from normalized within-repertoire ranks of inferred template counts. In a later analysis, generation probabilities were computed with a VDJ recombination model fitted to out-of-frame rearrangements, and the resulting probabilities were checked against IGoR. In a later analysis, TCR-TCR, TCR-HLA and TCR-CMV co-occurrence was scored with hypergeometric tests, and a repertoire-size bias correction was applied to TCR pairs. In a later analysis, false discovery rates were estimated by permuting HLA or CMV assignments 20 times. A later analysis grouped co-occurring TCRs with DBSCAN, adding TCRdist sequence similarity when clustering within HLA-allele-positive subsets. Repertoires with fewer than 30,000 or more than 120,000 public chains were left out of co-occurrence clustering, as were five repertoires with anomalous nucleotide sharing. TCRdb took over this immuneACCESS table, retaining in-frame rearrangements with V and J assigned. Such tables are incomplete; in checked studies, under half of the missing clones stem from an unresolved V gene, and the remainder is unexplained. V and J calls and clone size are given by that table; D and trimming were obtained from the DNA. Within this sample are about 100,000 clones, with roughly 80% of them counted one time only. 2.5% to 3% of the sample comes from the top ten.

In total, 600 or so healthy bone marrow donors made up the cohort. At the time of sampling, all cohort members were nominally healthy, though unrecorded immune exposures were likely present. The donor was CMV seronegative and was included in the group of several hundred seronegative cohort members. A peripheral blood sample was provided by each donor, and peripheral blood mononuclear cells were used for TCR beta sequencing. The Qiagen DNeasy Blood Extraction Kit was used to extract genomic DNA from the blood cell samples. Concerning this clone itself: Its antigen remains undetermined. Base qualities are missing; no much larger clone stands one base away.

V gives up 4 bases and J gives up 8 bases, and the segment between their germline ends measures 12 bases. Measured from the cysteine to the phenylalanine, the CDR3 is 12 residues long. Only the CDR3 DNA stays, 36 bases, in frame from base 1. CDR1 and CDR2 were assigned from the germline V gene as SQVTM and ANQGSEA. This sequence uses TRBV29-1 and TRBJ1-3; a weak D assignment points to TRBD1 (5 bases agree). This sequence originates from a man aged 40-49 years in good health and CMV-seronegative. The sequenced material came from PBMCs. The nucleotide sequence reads TGCAGCGTTGCGCCTGACAGATACACCATATATTTT. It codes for CSVAPDRYTIYF.